This T cell receptor (beta chain) was recorded in a study of metastatic and nonmetastatic thyroid tumors. About the study: Repertoire comparisons spanned blood and tumor or nodule tissue from malignant and benign thyroid patients. Overall study findings and caveats: As reported, TCR beta diversity in blood and tumor was significantly higher in malignant thyroid tumors than in benign nodules.

Every patient underwent thyroid surgery untreated. Authors' processing steps: Differences in CDR3 between clinicopathological groups were drawn on to build a classifier intended to discriminate distant-metastatic papillary thyroid cancer patients. Via MiXCR, TCRdb re-called the PCR reads. TCRdb, not the authors, supplied the V and J calls. This sample has some 37,000 clones, with 40% to 55% found just once. Of note for this clone: What it binds is not known.

The CDR3 sequence is 13 residues long. Germline values: CDR1 DFQATT, CDR2 SNEGSKA (reference sequence). V shed 6 bases, J shed 7 bases, and the junction held 6 bases outside the gene matches. The specimen sequenced was tumor tissue. This receptor was taken from a male donor with papillary thyroid cancer or a benign thyroid nodule (not recorded which). Some clones in this sample may be carry-over from other donors' samples. The V gene is TRBV20-1, the J gene TRBJ2-7; 13 nucleotides align to TRBD2. The CDR3 DNA is TGCAGTGCGGTGACTAGCGGGGGGAGGGAGCAGTACTTC. Amino acid sequence: CSAVTSGGREQYF.